Listed below are T cell receptor beta chains from one sample, sequenced in a study of T cells after yellow fever vaccination. Via MiXCR, TCRdb re-called the 5' RACE reads, giving one row per CDR3 protein. This sample has 610,000 or so distinct CDR3 sequences; about 12% occur once, and the top ten carry more than 13%. The sequencing used PBMCs, collected on the day of the yellow fever booster vaccination. The receptors stem from a man aged 30 to 45 who received the YFV17D yellow fever vaccine. Both conserved end residues are part of each CDR3. Fields, in order: J gene, V gene, clone size, D gene, CDR3 protein, CDR3 DNA. D genes are given only for firm matches. Not every row has a clone size; where given, it reads once, few, many or a size class.

TRBJ2-5 | TRBV4-3 | NA | TRBD2 | CASSQDAGVGQETQYF | TGCGCCAGCAGCCAAGATGCGGGAGTGGGTCAAGAGACCCAGTACTTC
TRBJ2-4 | TRBV3-1 | NA | TRBD1 | CASSQEGQVPNIQYF | TGTGCCAGCAGCCAAGAAGGACAGGTACCAAACATTCAGTACTTC
TRBJ2-3 | TRBV7-2 | few | NA | CASSYGTLDSTDTQYF | TGTGCCAGCAGCTATGGGACCTTGGATAGCACAGATACGCAGTATTTT
TRBJ2-1 | TRBV7-6 | many | TRBD2 | CASSSRERGNEQFF | TGTGCCAGCAGCTCTCGGGAGCGGGGCAATGAGCAGTTCTTC
TRBJ2-5 | TRBV29-1 | many | NA | CSTDGPKARETQYF | TGCAGCACGGACGGCCCAAAAGCTAGGGAGACCCAGTACTTC
TRBJ1-2 | TRBV5-4 | NA | TRBD1 | CASSDEVRTGSYGYTF | TGTGCCAGCAGCGACGAAGTTAGGACAGGGAGTTATGGCTACACCTTC
TRBJ2-3 | TRBV7-9 | NA | NA | CASRGVYQYF | TGTGCCAGCAGGGGAGTTTATCAGTATTTT
TRBJ2-7 | TRBV28 | few | TRBD1 | CASNLSGQGYEQYF | TGTGCCAGCAATCTTTCGGGACAGGGTTACGAGCAGTACTTC
TRBJ2-1 | TRBV25-1 | NA | TRBD1 | CASRAGQAYNEQFF | TGTGCCAGCAGGGCAGGACAGGCGTACAATGAGCAGTTCTTC
TRBJ2-7 | TRBV20-1 | NA | NA | CSGQDPAYYEQYF | TGCAGTGGGCAGGACCCGGCCTACTACGAGCAGTACTTC